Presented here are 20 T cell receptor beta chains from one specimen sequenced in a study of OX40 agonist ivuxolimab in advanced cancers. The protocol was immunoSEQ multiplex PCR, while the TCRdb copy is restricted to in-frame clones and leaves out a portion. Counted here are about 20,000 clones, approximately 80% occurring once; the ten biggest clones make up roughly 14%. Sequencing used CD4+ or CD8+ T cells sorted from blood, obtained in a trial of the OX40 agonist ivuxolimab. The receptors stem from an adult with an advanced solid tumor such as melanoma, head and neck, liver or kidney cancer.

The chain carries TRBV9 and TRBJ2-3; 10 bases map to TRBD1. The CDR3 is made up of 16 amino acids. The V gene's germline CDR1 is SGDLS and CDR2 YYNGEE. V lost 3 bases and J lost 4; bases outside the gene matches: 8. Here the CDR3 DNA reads TGTGCCAGCAGCGCGAGACAGGGGGCGCTTCCAGATACGCAGTATTTT. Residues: CASSARQGALPDTQYF.

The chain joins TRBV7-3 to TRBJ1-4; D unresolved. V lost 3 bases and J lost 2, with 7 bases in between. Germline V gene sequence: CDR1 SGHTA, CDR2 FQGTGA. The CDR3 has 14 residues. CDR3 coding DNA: TGTGCCAGCAGCTTGAGGAGGACTAATGAAAAACTGTTTTTT. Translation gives CASSLRRTNEKLFF.

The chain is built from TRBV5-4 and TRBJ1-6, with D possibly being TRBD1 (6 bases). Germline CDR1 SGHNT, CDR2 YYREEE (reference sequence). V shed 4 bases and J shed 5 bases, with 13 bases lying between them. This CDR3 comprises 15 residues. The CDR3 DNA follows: TGTGCCAGCAGCCCATGGGGGGCGGATAATTCACCCCTCCACTTT. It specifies CASSPWGADNSPLHF.

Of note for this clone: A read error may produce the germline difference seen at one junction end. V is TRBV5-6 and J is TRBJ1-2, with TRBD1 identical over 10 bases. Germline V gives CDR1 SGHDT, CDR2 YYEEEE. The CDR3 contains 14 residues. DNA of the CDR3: TGTGCCAGCAGATTGGGACAGGGGACATATGGCTACACCTTC. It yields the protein CASRLGQGTYGYTF.

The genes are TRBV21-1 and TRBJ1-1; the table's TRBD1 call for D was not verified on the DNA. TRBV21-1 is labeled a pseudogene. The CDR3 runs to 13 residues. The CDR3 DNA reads TGTGCCAGCAGCCCAGGGTCAAACACTGAAGCTTTCTTT. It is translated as CASSPGSNTEAFF.

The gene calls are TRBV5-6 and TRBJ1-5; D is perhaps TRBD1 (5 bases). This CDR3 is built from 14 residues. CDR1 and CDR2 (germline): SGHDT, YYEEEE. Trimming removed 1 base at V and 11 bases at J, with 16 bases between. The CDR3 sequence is CASSLTGLLGAQHF. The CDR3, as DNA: TGTGCCAGCAGCTTGACAGGACTGCTTGGGGCCCAGCATTTT.

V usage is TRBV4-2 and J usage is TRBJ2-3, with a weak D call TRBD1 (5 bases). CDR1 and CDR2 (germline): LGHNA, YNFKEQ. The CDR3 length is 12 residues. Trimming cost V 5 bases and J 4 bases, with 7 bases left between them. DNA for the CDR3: TGTGCCAGCAGCGACAGCGCAGATACGCAGTATTTT. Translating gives CASSDSADTQYF.

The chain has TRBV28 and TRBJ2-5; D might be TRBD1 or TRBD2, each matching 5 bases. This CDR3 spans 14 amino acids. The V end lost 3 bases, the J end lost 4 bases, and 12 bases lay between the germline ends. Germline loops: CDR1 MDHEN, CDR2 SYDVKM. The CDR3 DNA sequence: TGTGCCAGCAGTTTCGGGACGCAAGGAGAGACCCAGTACTTC. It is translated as CASSFGTQGETQYF.

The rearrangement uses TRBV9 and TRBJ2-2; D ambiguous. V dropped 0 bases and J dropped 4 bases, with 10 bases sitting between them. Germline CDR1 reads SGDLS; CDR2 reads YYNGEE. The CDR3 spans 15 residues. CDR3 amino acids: CASSVGRSGTGELFF. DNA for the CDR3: TGTGCCAGCAGCGTAGGCAGAAGTGGCACCGGGGAGCTGTTTTTT. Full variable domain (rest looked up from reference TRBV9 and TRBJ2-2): DSGVTQTPKHLITATGQRVTLRCSPRSGDLSVYWYQQSLDQGLQFLIQYYNGEERAKGNILERFSAQQFPDLHSELNLSSLELGDSALYFCASSVGRSGTGELFFGEGSRLTVL.

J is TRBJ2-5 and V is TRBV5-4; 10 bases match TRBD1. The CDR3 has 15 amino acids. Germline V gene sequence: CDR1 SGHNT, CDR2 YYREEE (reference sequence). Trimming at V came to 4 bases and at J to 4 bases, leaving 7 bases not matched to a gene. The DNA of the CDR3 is TGTGCCAGCAGCCGGACAGGGGGAATGACAGAGACCCAGTACTTC. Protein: CASSRTGGMTETQYF.

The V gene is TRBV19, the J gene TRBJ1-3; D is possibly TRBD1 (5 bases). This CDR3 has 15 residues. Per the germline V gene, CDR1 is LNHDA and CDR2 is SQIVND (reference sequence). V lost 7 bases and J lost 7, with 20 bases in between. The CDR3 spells CASNHGDGSRNTIYF. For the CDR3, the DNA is TGTGCCAGTAACCATGGGGACGGATCTAGGAACACCATATATTTT.

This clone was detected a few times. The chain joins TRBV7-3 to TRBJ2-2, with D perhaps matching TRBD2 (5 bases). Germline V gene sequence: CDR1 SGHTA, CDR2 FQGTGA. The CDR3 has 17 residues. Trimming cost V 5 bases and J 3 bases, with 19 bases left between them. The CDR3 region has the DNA TGTGCCAGCAGCCAGTTCGAGATCAGCGGAGACACCGGGGAGCTGTTTTTT. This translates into CASSQFEISGDTGELFF.

In DNA form, the CDR3 reads TGTGCCAGCAGTTACGGGGACGGCTATGGCTACACCTTC. Residues: CASSYGDGYGYTF. The V call is TRBV6-6, the J call TRBJ1-2, with a possible D match to TRBD1 (5 bases). The CDR3 totals 13 residues. Germline assignment: CDR1 MNHNY and CDR2 SVGAGI (reference sequence). V lost 2 bases and J lost 4, with 8 bases in between.

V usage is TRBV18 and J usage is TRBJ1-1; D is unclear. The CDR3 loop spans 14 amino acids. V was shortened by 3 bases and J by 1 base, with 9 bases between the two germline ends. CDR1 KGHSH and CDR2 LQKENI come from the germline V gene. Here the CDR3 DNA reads TGTGCCAGCTCACCCCCGGGGAGGAACACTGAAGCTTTCTTT. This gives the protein CASSPPGRNTEAFF.

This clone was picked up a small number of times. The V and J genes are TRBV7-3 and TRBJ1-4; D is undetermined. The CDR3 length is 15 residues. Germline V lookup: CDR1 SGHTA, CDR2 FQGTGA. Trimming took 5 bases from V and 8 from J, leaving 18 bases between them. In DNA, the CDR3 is TGTGCCAGCAGCCGTACGGGTACAGTGGGGGAAAAACTGTTTTTT. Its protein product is CASSRTGTVGEKLFF.

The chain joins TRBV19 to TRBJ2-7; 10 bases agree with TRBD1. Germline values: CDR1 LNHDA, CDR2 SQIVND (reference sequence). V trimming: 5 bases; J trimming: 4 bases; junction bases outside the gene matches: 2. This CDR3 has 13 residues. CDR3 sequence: CASSGTGVYEQYF. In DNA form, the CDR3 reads TGTGCCAGTAGTGGGACAGGGGTTTACGAGCAGTACTTC.

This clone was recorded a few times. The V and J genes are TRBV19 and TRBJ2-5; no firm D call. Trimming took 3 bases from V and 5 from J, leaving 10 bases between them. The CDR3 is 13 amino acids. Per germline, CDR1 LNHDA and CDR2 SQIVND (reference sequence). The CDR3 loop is CASSMTPRETQYF. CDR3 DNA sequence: TGTGCCAGTAGTATGACTCCGAGGGAGACCCAGTACTTC.

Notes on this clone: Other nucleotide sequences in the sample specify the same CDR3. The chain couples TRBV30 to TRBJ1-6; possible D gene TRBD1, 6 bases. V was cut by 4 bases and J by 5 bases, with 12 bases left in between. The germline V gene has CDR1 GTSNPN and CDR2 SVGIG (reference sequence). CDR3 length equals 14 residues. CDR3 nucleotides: TGTGCCTGGATCGGACAGTCCAATAATTCACCCCTCCACTTT. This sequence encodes CAWIGQSNNSPLHF.

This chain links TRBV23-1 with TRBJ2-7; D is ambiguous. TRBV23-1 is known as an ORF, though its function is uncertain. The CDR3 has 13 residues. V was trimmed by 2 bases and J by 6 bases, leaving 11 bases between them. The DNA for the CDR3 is TGCGCCAGCAGTCAAGGGTCACAACCCGAGCAGTACTTC. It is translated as CASSQGSQPEQYF.

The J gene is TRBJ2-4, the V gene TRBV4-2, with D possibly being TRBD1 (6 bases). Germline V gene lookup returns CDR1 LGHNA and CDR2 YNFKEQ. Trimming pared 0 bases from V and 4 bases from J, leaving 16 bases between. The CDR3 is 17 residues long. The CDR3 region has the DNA TGTGCCAGCAGCCAAGATTTAGGTGGGCAGGGGAAAAACATTCAGTACTTC. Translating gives CASSQDLGGQGKNIQYF.